This is a list of T cell receptor beta chains from one sample in a study of T-cell reconstitution after alpha-beta-depleted transplantation in children. One entry per CDR3 protein results from TCRdb running MiXCR on the PCR reads. The repertoire includes roughly 100,000 distinct CDR3 sequences, approximately 8% of them detected once, and 15% to 20% sits in the top ten. The source material was PBMCs, sampled before TCRalphabeta/CD19-depleted stem cell transplant. These receptors all come from a boy aged 2 to 10 with acute lymphoblastic leukemia, due to receive a stem cell transplant. The CDR3 runs from the conserved cysteine through the conserved F or W. A D gene is named only where the DNA matches it firmly. The size field is filled for only some rows; it gives once, few, many or a size class.

TRBJ1-1 TRBD1 TRBV4-1 few TGCGCCAGCAGCCTCTCCTTACATCCCTCAGGGGGCGCGGGGACTGAAGCTTTCTTT CASSLSLHPSGGAGTEAFF
TRBJ2-3 TRBD2 TRBV20-1 few TGCAGTGCTAGAGTCCTAGCGGGACGCACAGATACGCAGTATTTT CSARVLAGRTDTQYF
TRBJ1-6 NA TRBV2 few TGTGCCAGCCGCCGCTCACAGGGTTCTGATTCACCCCTCCACTTT CASRRSQGSDSPLHF
TRBJ1-5 NA TRBV12-3/TRBV12-4 NA TGTGCCACCAGTTTTGGGGAGAGCAATCAGCCCCAGCATTTT CATSFGESNQPQHF
TRBJ1-1 NA TRBV19 NA TGTGCCAGTAGTTGGGGAGTTCGGGGGGACACTGAAGCTTTCTTT CASSWGVRGDTEAFF
TRBJ2-1 TRBD1 TRBV20-1 few TGCAGTTGGGTGGGACAGGGGTTCCATGAGCAGTTCTTC CSWVGQGFHEQFF
TRBJ2-7 NA TRBV6-1 few TGTGCCAGCAGTAGTCATTGGCAGTACTTC CASSSHWQYF
TRBJ1-1 NA TRBV9 many TGTGCCAGCAGCGTAGGAAGTCACACTGAAGCTTTCTTT CASSVGSHTEAFF
TRBJ1-4 NA TRBV6-1 many TGTGCCAGCAGACCACAGGGAACAGGTTACGAAAAACTGTTTTTT CASRPQGTGYEKLFF
TRBJ2-3 TRBD2 TRBV20-1 many TGCAGTGCTCACCGACTAGCGGGGGACGGCGGGCTGAGCACAGATACGCAGTATTTT CSAHRLAGDGGLSTDTQYF
TRBJ2-5 NA TRBV27 few TGTGCCAGCAGTCCCCTAGACTCGGGGGCCAGGGAACAAGAGACCCAGTACTTC CASSPLDSGAREQETQYF
TRBJ1-1 NA TRBV11-3 few TGTGCCAGCAGAATAGGGGGGGACACGGACACTGAAGCTTTCTTT CASRIGGDTDTEAFF
TRBJ2-4 TRBD1 TRBV7-8 few TGTGCCAGCAGCGGCCGGGTCGGGACAGGGGCGCTGTGGGAAAACATTCAGTACTTC CASSGRVGTGALWENIQYF
TRBJ2-7 NA TRBV12-3/TRBV12-4 many TGTGCCAGTCGACGAGAGTCCGAGCAGTACTTC CASRRESEQYF
TRBJ2-1 NA TRBV7-9 many TGTGCCAGCAGCTTAGCGGTCTTCTACAATGAGCAGTTCTTC CASSLAVFYNEQFF
TRBJ1-3 NA TRBV5-1 few TGCGCCAGCAGCTTGAGTCCGGCCCAGAGCTCTGGAAACACCATATATTTT CASSLSPAQSSGNTIYF
TRBJ1-1 TRBD1 TRBV7-9 NA TGTGCCAGCAGCCTAGGACAGGGGATGAACACTGAAGCTTTCTTT CASSLGQGMNTEAFF
TRBJ2-7 TRBD1 TRBV7-9 NA TGTGCCAGCACCTTAGAGGTGACAGGGTTTACCTACGAGCAGTACTTC CASTLEVTGFTYEQYF
TRBJ2-2 NA TRBV11-1 many TGTGCCAGCAGCCCGGGGGTCGGGACCGGGGAGCTGTTTTTT CASSPGVGTGELFF
TRBJ2-2 NA TRBV12-3/TRBV12-4 few TGTGCCAGCAGTCCCATAGAACTCGGACAGCGGAACACCGGGGAGCTGTTTTTT CASSPIELGQRNTGELFF
TRBJ2-1 NA TRBV27 NA TGTGCCAGCAGTGCTTACGGGGAGAGGGGCTCCTACAATGAGCAGTTCTTC CASSAYGERGSYNEQFF
TRBJ2-1 NA TRBV20-1 many TGCAGTGCTCGCCCCGGGGGTCACAATGAGCAGTTCTTC CSARPGGHNEQFF
TRBJ2-1 NA TRBV19 NA TGTGCCAGTAGATTATACAATGAGCAGTTCTTC CASRLYNEQFF
TRBJ2-5 NA TRBV28 many TGTGCCAGCACCAAACCCGGGACTGGGGAGACCCAGTACTTC CASTKPGTGETQYF
TRBJ1-1 NA TRBV20-1 many TGCAGTGCTAGAGGGTTAAGGGAGAACACTGAAGCTTTCTTT CSARGLRENTEAFF
TRBJ2-5 TRBD2 TRBV3-1 many TGTGCCAGCAGCCTCGCGGGGGGGGAACAAGAGACCCAGTACTTC CASSLAGGEQETQYF
TRBJ2-3 NA TRBV25-1 few TGTGCCAGCAGCCCCCAGGAGGTCTCCATCCCCCTTGAGCGGCTTAGCACAGATACGCAGTATTTT CASSPQEVSIPLERLSTDTQYF
TRBJ2-7 TRBD2 TRBV11-2 many TGTGCCAGCAGCTTTAGCGGGGGGGCCCAGTACTTC CASSFSGGAQYF
TRBJ1-1 NA TRBV5-1 many TGCGCCAGCAAACCAATACAGCTCGGGAACACTGAAGCTTTCTTT CASKPIQLGNTEAFF
TRBJ2-2 NA TRBV12-3/TRBV12-4 many TGTGCCAGCAGTTTATCAGTCGCGAACACCGGGGAGCTGTTTTTT CASSLSVANTGELFF
TRBJ1-2 TRBD1 TRBV19 few TGTGCCAGTAGGACCTTACAGGGGGCTGGCGGCTATGGCTACACCTTC CASRTLQGAGGYGYTF
TRBJ1-2 NA TRBV10-3 few TGTGCCATCAGTGAGGTCTGCTGCTATGGCTACACCTTC CAISEVCCYGYTF
TRBJ2-3 TRBD2 TRBV15 NA TGTGCCACCAGCAGAGATGGATTAGCGGGGGGCACAGATACGCAGTATTTT CATSRDGLAGGTDTQYF
TRBJ2-1 TRBD2 TRBV5-1 NA TGCGCCAGCGCGGGCGCTAGGGGCGGGGGGGCGGATGAGCAGTTCTTC CASAGARGGGADEQFF
TRBJ2-3 NA TRBV7-2 once TGTGCCAGCAGCTTAGTCCCCTCAAGCGCAGATACGCAGTATTTT CASSLVPSSADTQYF
TRBJ2-1 NA TRBV4-2 many TGTGCCAGCAGTCCACCTTGGGAGTTCTTC CASSPPWEFF
TRBJ1-6 NA TRBV6-1 NA TGTGCCAGCACCTGCGTGACAACACAAGCTTATAATTCACCCCTCCACTTT CASTCVTTQAYNSPLHF
TRBJ2-3 TRBD2 TRBV28 many TGTGCCAGCAAATTAGCGGGGACATACACAGATACGCAGTATTTT CASKLAGTYTDTQYF
TRBJ1-2 TRBD1 TRBV20-1 few TGCAGTGCTACACCTGAGGGACAGAAGTACACCTTC CSATPEGQKYTF
TRBJ2-2 NA TRBV10-3 few TGTGCCCTACTACGACAGGAGGGCAGTTATTCCACCGGGGAGCTGTTTTTT CALLRQEGSYSTGELFF
TRBJ2-5 NA TRBV5-6 NA TGTGCCAGCAGCTTGCCTCCCCTCCGGGAAGAGACCCAGTACTTC CASSLPPLREETQYF
TRBJ1-2 NA TRBV28 few TGTGCCAGCAGTACAACAGGGTACGGCTATGGCTACACCTTC CASSTTGYGYGYTF
TRBJ2-1 NA TRBV20-1 many TGCAGTGCTAGAGAGGGAGGTTTGGAGGTGAATGAGCAGTTCTTC CSAREGGLEVNEQFF
TRBJ1-4 NA TRBV5-1 NA TGCGCCAGCAGCTTAAACAGGGCGGCTAATGAAAAACTGTTTTTT CASSLNRAANEKLFF
TRBJ2-7 NA TRBV7-8 NA TGTGCCAGCAGCTCACCGGGGAGGGAGCAGTACTTC CASSSPGREQYF
TRBJ2-7 NA TRBV20-1 many TGCAGTGCAGGATGGACCTCCTACGAGCAGTACTTC CSAGWTSYEQYF
TRBJ2-7 TRBD2 TRBV29-1 few TGCAGCGTTGCCCTTGGGAGGGCCGAGCAGTACTTC CSVALGRAEQYF
TRBJ2-7 NA TRBV6-2/TRBV6-3 few TGTGCCAGCAGTTTGGTGTCTAGCCGCGCCTACGAGCAGTACTTC CASSLVSSRAYEQYF
TRBJ2-7 TRBD1 TRBV19 many TGTGCCAGTAGTATCCAATTTTCGGACAGGTTCTCCTACGAGCAGTACTTC CASSIQFSDRFSYEQYF
TRBJ2-1 NA TRBV6-6 NA TGTGCCAGCAGCTCGACTAGGGTCAATGAGCAGTTCTTC CASSSTRVNEQFF
TRBJ2-7 NA TRBV7-2 many TGTGCCAGCAGCTTAGAGCAATTTAACTACGAGCAGTACTTC CASSLEQFNYEQYF